This TCR beta chain was identified during a study of blood T cell repertoires in COVID-19. The data were produced by immunoSEQ multiplex PCR, yet TCRdb's version contains in-frame clones alone and is incomplete. The table includes 90,000 to 120,000 clones, 70% to 85% detected once. This clone was observed a single time. What was sequenced was peripheral blood. The source of this sequence is a man in his 70s with active or convalescent COVID-19.

CDR3 coding DNA: TGCAGTGGAGCGGGGGGGGATACGCAGTATTTT. It codes for CSGAGGDTQYF. The V gene is TRBV20-1, the J gene TRBJ2-3; 10 bases agree with TRBD2. CDR1 DFQATT and CDR2 SNEGSKA come from the germline V gene (reference sequence). The length of the CDR3 is 11 residues. J was trimmed by 6 bases and V by 7 bases; bases with no gene match: 1.